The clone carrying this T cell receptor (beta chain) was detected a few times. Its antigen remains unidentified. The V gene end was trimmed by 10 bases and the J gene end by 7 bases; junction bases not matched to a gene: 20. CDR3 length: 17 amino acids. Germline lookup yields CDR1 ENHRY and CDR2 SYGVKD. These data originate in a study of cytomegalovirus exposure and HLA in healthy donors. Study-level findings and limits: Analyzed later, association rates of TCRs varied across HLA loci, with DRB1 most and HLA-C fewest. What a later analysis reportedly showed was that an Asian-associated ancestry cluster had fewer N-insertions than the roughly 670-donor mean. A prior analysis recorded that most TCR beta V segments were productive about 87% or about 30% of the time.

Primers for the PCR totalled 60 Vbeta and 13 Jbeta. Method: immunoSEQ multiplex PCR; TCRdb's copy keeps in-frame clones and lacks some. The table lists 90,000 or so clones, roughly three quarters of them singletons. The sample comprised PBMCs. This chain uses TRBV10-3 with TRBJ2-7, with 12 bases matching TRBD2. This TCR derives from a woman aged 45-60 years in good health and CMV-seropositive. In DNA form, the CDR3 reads TGTGCCAGCAGCCCTAGCGGGGGGGTCGCCGCCCAGGGAGAGCAGTACTTC. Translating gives CASSPSGGVAAQGEQYF.